This TCR beta chain was sequenced for a study of blood T cells in healthy people across ages. V shed 6 bases and J shed 2 bases, with 14 bases lying between them. The CDR3 totals 14 residues. Germline CDR1 MNHNS, CDR2 SASEGT. PCR was performed a second time for about 7 to 12 cycles using a sample-barcoded 5' primer and a J-beta primer mix. MiXCR, applied by TCRdb to the 5' RACE reads, yields one record per CDR3 protein. The top ten hold roughly 2% of the sample, which has 2 million or so distinct CDR3 sequences, 49% seen once. Sample: blood. This TCR came from a woman aged 40 to 55 in good health. The chain couples TRBV6-1 to TRBJ2-7; TRBD1 might be the D (6 bases). CDR3 in amino acids: CASSERGTTYEQYF. CDR3 coding DNA: TGTGCCAGCAGCGAAAGGGGGACCACCTACGAGCAGTACTTC.